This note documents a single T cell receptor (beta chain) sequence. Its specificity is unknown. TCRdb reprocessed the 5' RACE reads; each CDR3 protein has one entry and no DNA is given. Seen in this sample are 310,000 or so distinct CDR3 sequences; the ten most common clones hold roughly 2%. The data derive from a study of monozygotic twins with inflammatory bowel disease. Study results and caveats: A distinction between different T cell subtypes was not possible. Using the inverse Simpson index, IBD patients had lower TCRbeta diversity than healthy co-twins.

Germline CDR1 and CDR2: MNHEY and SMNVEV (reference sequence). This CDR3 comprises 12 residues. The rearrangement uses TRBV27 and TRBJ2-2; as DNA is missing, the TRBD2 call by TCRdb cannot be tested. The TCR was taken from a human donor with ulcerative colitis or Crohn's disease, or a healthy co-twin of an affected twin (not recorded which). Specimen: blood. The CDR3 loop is CASRLGAGELFF.